The clone carrying this T cell receptor beta chain was seen at least ten times. What it binds is not known. Documented time point: persistent/refractory GD, antithyroid drugs over 5 years with positive TRAb. There was RNA extracted from PBMCs, and the TCR library was made from it. Peripheral blood, at around 8.8 milliliters, went into EDTA tubes. Trimming took 10 bases from V and 7 from J, leaving 19 bases between them. The CDR3 is 13 residues long. The germline V gene encodes CDR1 LNHDA and CDR2 SQIVND (reference sequence). The data originate from a study of regulatory T cells in long-lasting Graves disease. Study outcomes and limitations: New patients shared 800 to 1,000 public clonotypes, fewer than the 2,500 to 3,000 shared by persistent patients.

Building of the TCR beta libraries involved iRepertoire HTBI primers and Arm-PCR of CDR3 regions. TCRdb reprocessed the multiplex PCR reads via MiXCR and lists one record per CDR3 protein. The table records more than 350,000 distinct CDR3 sequences, approximately 22% of them present only once. The sequencing here drew on peripheral blood mononuclear cells (PBMCs), taken when the disease was refractory, from a patient treated with antithyroid drugs. The chain carries TRBV19 and TRBJ1-2, with D unclear. The sequence was obtained from a female donor with Graves disease. CDR3 in amino acids: CATKTNTDSGYTF. The CDR3 bases are TGTGCCACCAAGACAAACACGGACTCTGGCTACACCTTC.